This TCR beta chain was found in a study of T-cell memory formation after mild COVID-19. The overall study: TCR clusters were mostly confined to one donor each.

UMIs and sample barcodes were carried by the TCR alpha and TCR beta cDNA libraries that 5'RACE produced using constant-segment primers. One entry per CDR3 protein, called by TCRdb with MiXCR from the 5' RACE reads. This repertoire shows approximately 150,000 distinct CDR3 sequences, roughly 14% found once; its top ten account for roughly 15%. The CDR3 length is 14 residues. The V gene end was trimmed by 4 bases and the J gene end by 5 bases; junction bases not matched to a gene: 6. Per the germline V gene, CDR1 is LNHNV and CDR2 is YYDKDF (reference sequence). This chain links TRBV15 with TRBJ2-3, with 7 bases that match TRBD2. The clonotype comes from an adult woman who had mild COVID-19 (a few samples of this study predate the infection). Cell type and time point are not known. Sequencing was carried out using PBMCs or a T cell subset sorted from them (not recorded which). CDR3 nucleotide sequence: TGTGCCACCAGCAAAGCGGGGCAGATAGATACGCAGTATTTT. Residues: CATSKAGQIDTQYF.